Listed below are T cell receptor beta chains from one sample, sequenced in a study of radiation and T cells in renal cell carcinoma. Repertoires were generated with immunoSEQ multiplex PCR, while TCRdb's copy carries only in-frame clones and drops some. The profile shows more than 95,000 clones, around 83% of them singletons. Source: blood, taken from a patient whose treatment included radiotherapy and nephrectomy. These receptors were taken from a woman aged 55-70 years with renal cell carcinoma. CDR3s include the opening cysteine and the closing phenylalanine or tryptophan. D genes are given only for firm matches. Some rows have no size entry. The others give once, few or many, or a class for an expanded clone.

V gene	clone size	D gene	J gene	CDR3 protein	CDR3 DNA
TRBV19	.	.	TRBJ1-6	CASSEGVGNSPLHF	TGTGCCAGTAGCGAGGGGGTGGGCAATTCACCCCTCCACTTT
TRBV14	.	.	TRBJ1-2	CASSQEQYGYTF	TGTGCCAGCAGCCAGGAACAGTATGGCTACACCTTC
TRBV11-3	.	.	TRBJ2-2	CASSAQPSENTGELFF	TGTGCCAGCAGCGCCCAACCTTCAGAGAACACCGGGGAGCTGTTTTTT
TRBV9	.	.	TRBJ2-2	CASSVGVVNTGELFF	TGTGCCAGCAGCGTAGGAGTAGTTAACACCGGGGAGCTGTTTTTT
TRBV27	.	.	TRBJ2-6	CAYTTGDTNSGANVLTF	TGTGCCTACACAACCGGGGACACAAACTCTGGGGCCAACGTCCTGACTTTC
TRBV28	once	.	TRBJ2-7	CASSLRPGEQYF	TGTGCCAGCAGTCTCCGTCCGGGCGAGCAGTACTTC
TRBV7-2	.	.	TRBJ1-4	CASSLIPAPATNEKLFF	TGTGCCAGCAGCTTAATACCAGCCCCTGCAACTAATGAAAAACTGTTTTTT
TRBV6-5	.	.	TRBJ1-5	CASSYSGSNQPQHF	TGTGCCAGCAGTTACTCGGGCAGCAATCAGCCCCAGCATTTT
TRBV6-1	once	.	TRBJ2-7	CASQSLITYEQYF	TGTGCCAGCCAGTCATTAATCACCTACGAGCAGTACTTC
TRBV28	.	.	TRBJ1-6	CASMAGNDSPLHF	TGTGCCAGCATGGCGGGGAATGACTCACCCCTCCACTTT